The text below deals with one T cell receptor (beta chain). The target antigen is unknown. The CDR3 is 15 amino acids. Germline V gene data show CDR1 as MNHEY and CDR2 as SVGAGI. V was clipped by 6 bases and J by 4 bases, with 16 bases between them. This record comes from a study of T cell responses to AZD1222 COVID-19 vaccine. Study-wide findings and caveats: It should be noted that donors were predominantly white British and more often female, and clonal diversity was possibly underestimated. Reportedly, nearly half the spike-specific TCRs target unmutated variant regions.

Only in-frame clones appear in the TCRdb table, and some are missing; sequencing was by immunoSEQ multiplex PCR. The sample contains 130,000 to 150,000 clones, roughly 88% of which appear only once. The material sequenced was peripheral blood, taken 28 days after the second dose of the MenACWY control vaccine. The receptor was derived from an adult who received the MenACWY meningococcal vaccine as a control. V gene TRBV6-5 combines with J gene TRBJ2-1, with a possible D match to TRBD2 (6 bases). The CDR3 protein is CASSLTGDLYNEQFF. The CDR3 bases are TGTGCCAGCAGCCTCACGGGGGACCTATACAATGAGCAGTTCTTC.